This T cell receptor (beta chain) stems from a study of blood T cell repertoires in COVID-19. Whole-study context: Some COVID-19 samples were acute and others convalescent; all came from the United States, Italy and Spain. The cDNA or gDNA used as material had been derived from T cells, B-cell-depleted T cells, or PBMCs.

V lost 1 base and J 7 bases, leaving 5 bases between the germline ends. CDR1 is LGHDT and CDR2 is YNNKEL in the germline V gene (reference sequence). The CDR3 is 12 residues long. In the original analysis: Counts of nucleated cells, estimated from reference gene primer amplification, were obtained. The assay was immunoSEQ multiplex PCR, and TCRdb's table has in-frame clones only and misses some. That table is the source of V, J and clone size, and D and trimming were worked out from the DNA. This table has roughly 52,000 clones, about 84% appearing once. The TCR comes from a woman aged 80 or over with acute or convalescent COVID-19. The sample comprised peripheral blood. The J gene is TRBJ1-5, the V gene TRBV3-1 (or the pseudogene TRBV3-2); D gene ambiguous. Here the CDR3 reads CASSQAGQPQHF. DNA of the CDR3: TGTGCCAGCAGCCAAGCGGGACAGCCCCAGCATTTT.